What follows describes a single T cell receptor beta chain. Its antigen is unidentified. Expressed TCRB transcripts got sequenced, as all isolated RNA was reverse transcribed. Some clones are missing from TCRdb's copy, which holds only in-frame ones; the method was immunoSEQ multiplex PCR. This table holds some 350,000 clones, approximately 13% found once. The sample comes from a study of beta chain features in type 1 diabetes. Study-wide findings and caveats: The study left unresolved whether HLA type influences TCRB rearrangement. Moderate but significant shortening of TCRB CDR3s was recorded in all four CD4+ subsets from Type 1 diabetes patients.

Losses at the gene ends were 5 bases for V and 5 bases for J; bases not matched to a gene: 4. The CDR3 is 13 residues long. Germline V gene data show CDR1 as MNHEY and CDR2 as SVGAGI. The source of this sequence is a woman between 18 and 29 years old with type 1 diabetes. Sequencing was carried out using naive CD4+ T cells from blood. The chain joins TRBV6-5 to TRBJ1-1; 8 positions agree with TRBD1. The CDR3 nucleotides are TGTGCCAGCAGTCTGACAGGGGAAACTGAAGCTTTCTTT. It yields the protein CASSLTGETEAFF.